Shown below are 2 T cell receptor beta chains from a single sample sequenced in a study of T cells in narcolepsy. Clones were sequenced by immunoSEQ multiplex PCR, and TCRdb holds only the in-frame ones, with some missing. There are around 42,000 clones in the sample; 70% to 90% occur only once, and 1% to 1.5% lies in the top ten. Sample: CD45RA- memory CD4+ T cells from PBMCs. The origin of the receptors is a human donor with narcolepsy.

V is TRBV28 and J is TRBJ2-3, with TRBD1 identical over 7 bases. Germline-derived CDR1 and CDR2 are MDHEN and SYDVKM. The CDR3 extends over 13 amino acids. Trimming took 6 bases from V and 5 from J; bases not matched to a gene: 5. DNA for the CDR3: TGTGCCAGCAGGCTGACAGGGAGAGATACGCAGTATTTT. It specifies CASRLTGRDTQYF.

This chain uses TRBV2 with TRBJ1-2; D possibly corresponds to TRBD1 (5 bases). The CDR3 contains 13 residues. V lost 4 bases and J 2 bases, leaving 8 bases between the germline ends. Germline CDR1 is SNHLY and CDR2 is FYNNEI. CDR3 amino acids: CASSVGDNYGYTF. CDR3 sequence (DNA): TGTGCCAGCAGTGTAGGGGACAACTATGGCTACACCTTC.